This entry lists 21 T cell receptor beta chains sequenced from one sample in a study of OX40 agonist ivuxolimab in advanced cancers. Measured with immunoSEQ multiplex PCR; TCRdb has only the in-frame clones, and not every one. Among 75,000 to 100,000 clones listed, under 85% were seen once. The source was CD4+ or CD8+ T cells sorted from blood, collected in a trial of the OX40 agonist ivuxolimab. These receptors were obtained from an adult with an advanced solid tumor such as melanoma, head and neck, liver or kidney cancer.

The V call is TRBV7-2, the J call TRBJ1-4; a weak D match, TRBD1 (6 bases). CDR3 length equals 16 residues. Trimming cost V 3 bases and J 4 bases, with 15 bases left between them. Germline assignment: CDR1 SGHTA and CDR2 FQGNSA. CDR3 loop: CASSFRGPMGNEKLFF. Written as DNA, the CDR3 is TGTGCCAGCAGCTTCCGGGGGCCGATGGGTAATGAAAAACTGTTTTTT.

The rearrangement joins TRBV7-2 to TRBJ2-3; TRBD2 matches 7 bases. The CDR3 contains 16 residues. Looked up from germline, CDR1 is SGHTA and CDR2 is FQGNSA. Trimming at V came to 5 bases and at J to 4 bases, leaving 12 bases not matched to a gene. Written as DNA, the CDR3 is TGTGCCAGCAGCGTATCCGGCGCGGGAGAAGCAGATACGCAGTATTTT. Protein product: CASSVSGAGEADTQYF.

The chain recombines TRBV11-2 with TRBJ2-7; D may be TRBD1 (7 bases). The V end lost 0 bases, the J end lost 4 bases, and 13 bases lay between the germline ends. This CDR3 spans 15 amino acids. CDR1 and CDR2 (germline): SGHAT, FQNNGV. The CDR3 DNA reads TGTGCCAGCAGCTTAGAGGTGACAGGGAGGTACGAGCAGTACTTC. Translation gives CASSLEVTGRYEQYF.

This clone was counted a single time. The V and J genes are TRBV7-3 and TRBJ1-1; D is unclear. Germline CDR1 reads SGHTA; CDR2 reads FQGTGA. Deletions cut 2 bases from V and 4 bases from J, with 8 bases between. This CDR3 has 13 residues. The chain's CDR3 is CASSLGVSTEAFF. The CDR3 DNA reads TGTGCCAGCAGCTTAGGGGTAAGCACTGAAGCTTTCTTT.

The V call is TRBV19, the J call TRBJ1-2; 10 bases are shared with TRBD1. The germline V gene has CDR1 LNHDA and CDR2 SQIVND (reference sequence). Unmatched junction bases numbered 7, after V lost 5 bases and J lost 4 bases. The CDR3 extends over 15 amino acids. The chain's CDR3 is CASSSPGTGVYGYTF. CDR3 DNA: TGTGCCAGTAGTTCCCCCGGGACAGGGGTCTATGGCTACACCTTC.

The chain joins TRBV6-5 to TRBJ1-6; D not certain. The CDR3 has 14 amino acids. Germline CDR1 and CDR2: MNHEY and SVGAGI. The V end lost 0 bases, the J end lost 10 bases, and 10 bases lay between the germline ends. The CDR3 DNA reads TGTGCCAGCAGTTACTCCGGTGCGGGGTCACCCCTCCACTTT. This codes for CASSYSGAGSPLHF.

The chain is built from TRBV5-8 and TRBJ1-2; 7 bases agree with TRBD1. V dropped 2 bases and J dropped 0; count of bases not matched to a gene: 4. CDR3 size: 15 residues. The V gene's germline CDR1 is SGHTS and CDR2 YDEGEE. CDR3 nucleotide sequence: TGTGCCAGCAGCTTAGGGACAGCCCCTAACTATGGCTACACCTTC. This translates into CASSLGTAPNYGYTF.

The chain has TRBV7-9 and TRBJ1-1, with TRBD1 identical over 7 bases. CDR1 is SEHNR, CDR2 FQNEAQ, per germline (reference sequence). V lost 7 bases and J lost 1; bases outside the gene matches: 6. This CDR3 spans 14 amino acids. The CDR3 region is CASKQGTPNTEAFF. The CDR3 coding sequence is TGTGCCAGCAAACAGGGGACCCCGAACACTGAAGCTTTCTTT.

The chain links TRBV10-1 to TRBJ2-1; TRBD1 agrees at 8 bases. CDR3 length: 16 residues. Per the germline V gene, CDR1 is WNHNN and CDR2 is SYGVQD (reference sequence). V dropped 2 bases and J dropped 12; count of bases not matched to a gene: 15. The CDR3 bases are TGCGCCAGCAGTGAGCCTGGACAGGGCCCGTCCAACGGGCAGTTCTTC. It specifies CASSEPGQGPSNGQFF.

The chain couples TRBV5-6 to TRBJ2-5; TRBD2 aligns across 15 bases. The germline V gene encodes CDR1 SGHDT and CDR2 YYEEEE. The CDR3 totals 16 residues. Trimming at V came to 2 bases and at J to 5 bases, leaving 4 bases not matched to a gene. The CDR3: CASSLGGLAGGETQYF. The CDR3 nucleotides are TGTGCCAGCAGCTTAGGCGGACTAGCGGGGGGGGAGACCCAGTACTTC. Supplemented by reference TRBV5-6 and TRBJ2-5, the full variable domain reads DAGVTQSPTHLIKTRGQQVTLRCSPKSGHDTVSWYQQALGQGPQFIFQYYEEEERQRGNFPDRFSGHQFPNYSSELNVNALLLGDSALYLCASSLGGLAGGETQYFGPGTRLLVL.

This rearrangement joins TRBV6-5 to TRBJ2-7; D call uncertain. Germline V lookup: CDR1 MNHEY, CDR2 SVGAGI. V lost 4 bases and J 0 bases, leaving 13 bases between the germline ends. The CDR3 covers 15 residues. The CDR3 reads CASSSVGVGSYEQYF. CDR3 coding DNA: TGTGCCAGCAGTTCCGTTGGGGTTGGCTCCTACGAGCAGTACTTC.

The CDR3: CASSDPGEQYF. In nucleotides, the CDR3 is TGCGCCAGCAGTGACCCGGGCGAGCAGTACTTC. This rearrangement joins TRBV4-1 to TRBJ2-7; D is ambiguous. Germline CDR1 MGHRA, CDR2 YSYEKL. There are 11 residues in the CDR3. V was shortened by 6 bases and J by 6 bases, with 9 bases between the two germline ends.

V gene TRBV4-2 combines with J gene TRBJ2-3; D perhaps matches TRBD2 (7 bases). Trimming removed 0 bases at V and 1 base at J, with 17 bases between. The CDR3 runs 18 residues. The germline CDR1 and CDR2 sequences are LGHNA and YNFKEQ. For the CDR3, the DNA is TGTGCCAGCAGCCAAGAGGACCGGGGGGCGAGGGGCACAGATACGCAGTATTTT. Protein product: CASSQEDRGARGTDTQYF.

V is TRBV7-9 and J is TRBJ2-7; D call uncertain. The germline V and J ends were trimmed by 5 bases and 4 bases, with 9 bases remaining between them. The CDR3 totals 12 residues. Germline CDR1 reads SEHNR; CDR2 reads FQNEAQ (reference sequence). This CDR3 is CASSQMVYEQYF. The CDR3 coding sequence is TGTGCCAGCAGCCAGATGGTTTACGAGCAGTACTTC. The full variable domain, in which reference TRBV7-9 and TRBJ2-7 provide the parts outside the CDR3, is DTGVSQNPRHKITKRGQNVTFRCDPISEHNRLYWYRQTLGQGPEFLTYFQNEAQLEKSRLLSDRFSAERPKGSFSTLEIQRTEQGDSAMYLCASSQMVYEQYFGPGTRLTVT.

The chain is built from TRBV7-2 and TRBJ2-2; D possibly corresponds to TRBD1 (5 bases). Germline loops: CDR1 SGHTA, CDR2 FQGNSA. V was pared by 5 bases and J by 0 bases, with 13 bases between. This CDR3 has 16 residues. Here the CDR3 DNA reads TGTGCCAGCAGCGGCCTCGACAGCGCGAACACCGGGGAGCTGTTTTTT. It translates to CASSGLDSANTGELFF.

This chain links TRBV29-1 with TRBJ2-7, with D unresolved. Germline loops: CDR1 SQVTM, CDR2 ANQGSEA. This CDR3 is built from 11 residues. V was trimmed by 4 bases and J by 2 bases, leaving 6 bases between them. CDR3 amino acids: CSVGKAYEQYF. CDR3 in DNA: TGCAGCGTTGGTAAAGCCTACGAGCAGTACTTC.

The genes are TRBV6-6 and TRBJ1-2; TRBD1 aligns across 7 bases. V gave up 0 bases and J gave up 5 bases; unmatched junction bases: 6. Germline assignment: CDR1 MNHNY and CDR2 SVGAGI (reference sequence). The CDR3 runs to 15 residues. CDR3 in amino acids: CASSYSRDSIYGYTF. The DNA of the CDR3 is TGTGCCAGCAGTTACTCGAGGGACAGTATTTATGGCTACACCTTC.

The chain links TRBV29-1 to TRBJ1-2; 11 nucleotides align to TRBD1. V lost 0 bases, J lost 4 bases, and 1 base stayed unmatched. The CDR3 length is 14 residues. Germline V lookup: CDR1 SQVTM, CDR2 ANQGSEA. CDR3 bases: TGCAGCGTTGAAGACGGACAGGGGGCCTATGGCTACACCTTC. It encodes CSVEDGQGAYGYTF.

The V call is TRBV19, the J call TRBJ2-6, with 7 nucleotides matching TRBD1. The CDR3 runs to 19 residues. V was clipped by 7 bases and J by 3 bases; unmatched bases: 18. CDR1 and CDR2 from the germline V gene are LNHDA and SQIVND (reference sequence). The CDR3 sequence is CASTILGAGGLDGANVLTF. Here the CDR3 DNA reads TGTGCCAGTACCATTCTAGGGGCAGGGGGATTAGATGGGGCCAACGTCCTGACTTTC.

In its sample, this clone was seen a few times. The gene calls are TRBV6-6 and TRBJ2-3, with 9 bases identical to TRBD2. Germline trimming cut 5 bases from V and 4 bases from J; bases unmatched to any gene: 7. From germline, CDR1 is MNHNY and CDR2 SVGAGI (reference sequence). The CDR3 contains 15 residues. CDR3 sequence reads: CASSKLAGVPDTQYF. CDR3 nucleotides: TGTGCCAGCAGTAAACTAGCGGGTGTCCCAGATACGCAGTATTTT.

This sequence joins TRBV19 and TRBJ2-7, with 7 nucleotides matching TRBD1. Germline CDR1 LNHDA, CDR2 SQIVND (reference sequence). V dropped 3 bases and J dropped 0; count of bases not matched to a gene: 2. CDR3 length: 14 residues. This CDR3 reads CASSIDRVSYEQYF. The DNA of the CDR3 is TGTGCCAGTAGTATCGACAGGGTCTCCTACGAGCAGTACTTC.